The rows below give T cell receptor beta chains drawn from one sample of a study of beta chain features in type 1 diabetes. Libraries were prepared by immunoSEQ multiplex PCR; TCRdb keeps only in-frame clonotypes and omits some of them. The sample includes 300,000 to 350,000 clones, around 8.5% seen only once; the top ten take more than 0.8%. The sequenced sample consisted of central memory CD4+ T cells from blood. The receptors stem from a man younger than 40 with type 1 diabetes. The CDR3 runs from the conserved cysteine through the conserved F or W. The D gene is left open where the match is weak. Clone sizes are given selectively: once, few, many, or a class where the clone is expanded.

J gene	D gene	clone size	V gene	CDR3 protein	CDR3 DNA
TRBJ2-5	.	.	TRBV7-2	CASSLAGGPAEAQYF	TGTGCCAGCAGCTTAGCGGGGGGACCGGCGGAGGCCCAGTACTTC
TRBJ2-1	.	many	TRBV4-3	CASSQEMTGFYNEQFF	TGCGCCAGCAGCCAAGAGATGACAGGCTTTTACAATGAGCAGTTCTTC
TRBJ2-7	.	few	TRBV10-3	CAISESFRGSYEQYF	TGTGCCATCAGTGAGTCGTTTCGGGGCAGCTACGAGCAGTACTTC
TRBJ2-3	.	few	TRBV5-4	CASGLSHTDTQYF	TGTGCCAGCGGTTTATCCCACACAGATACGCAGTATTTT
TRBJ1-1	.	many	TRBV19	CASSIDVTSGEAFF	TGTGCCAGTAGTATAGATGTTACCTCCGGTGAAGCTTTCTTT
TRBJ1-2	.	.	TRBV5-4	CASSQAAEMQGGYTF	TGTGCCAGCAGCCAAGCCGCTGAGATGCAAGGGGGCTACACCTTC
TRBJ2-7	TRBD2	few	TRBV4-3	CASSQRAGREGGKQYF	TGCGCCAGCAGCCAAAGAGCGGGCAGGGAGGGTGGTAAGCAGTACTTC
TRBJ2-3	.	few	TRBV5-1	CASSLATLGGTDTQYF	TGCGCCAGCAGCTTGGCCACCCTGGGGGGCACAGATACGCAGTATTTT
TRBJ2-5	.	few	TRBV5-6	CASTTWRGSAQYF	TGTGCCAGCACGACCTGGAGGGGGAGTGCCCAGTACTTC
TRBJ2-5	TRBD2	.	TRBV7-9	CASSQRAGEETQYF	TGTGCCAGCAGCCAAAGGGCGGGGGAAGAGACCCAGTACTTC